This T cell receptor (beta chain) stems from a study of T cells after posttransplantation cyclophosphamide. Study findings and constraints: Later post-transplant blood repertoires were often dominated by donor CD8+ memory clones.

For this clone: Its antigen is unknown.

Busulfan-fludarabine conditioning, marrow transplant, and cyclophosphamide on days +3 and +4 were administered. The data were produced by immunoSEQ multiplex PCR, yet TCRdb's version contains in-frame clones alone and is incomplete. The sample includes a few thousand clones, almost 70% seen only once; the top ten take 15% to 20%. Germline V gene lookup returns CDR1 SNHLY and CDR2 FYNNEI. V shed 6 bases and J shed 6 bases, with 10 bases lying between them. The CDR3 has 12 amino acids. The origin of this receptor is a male patient aged 60-70 years who received an allogeneic stem cell transplant from a related donor and was CMV-positive. Some T cells may trace back to the graft donor. This sequence joins TRBV2 and TRBJ2-3, with D possibly TRBD2 on 6 matching bases. The specimen was PBMCs, collected after allogeneic stem cell transplant with posttransplant cyclophosphamide. The CDR3 nucleotides are TGTGCCAGCAGCGGGGGAATGGATACGCAGTATTTT. Translation gives CASSGGMDTQYF.